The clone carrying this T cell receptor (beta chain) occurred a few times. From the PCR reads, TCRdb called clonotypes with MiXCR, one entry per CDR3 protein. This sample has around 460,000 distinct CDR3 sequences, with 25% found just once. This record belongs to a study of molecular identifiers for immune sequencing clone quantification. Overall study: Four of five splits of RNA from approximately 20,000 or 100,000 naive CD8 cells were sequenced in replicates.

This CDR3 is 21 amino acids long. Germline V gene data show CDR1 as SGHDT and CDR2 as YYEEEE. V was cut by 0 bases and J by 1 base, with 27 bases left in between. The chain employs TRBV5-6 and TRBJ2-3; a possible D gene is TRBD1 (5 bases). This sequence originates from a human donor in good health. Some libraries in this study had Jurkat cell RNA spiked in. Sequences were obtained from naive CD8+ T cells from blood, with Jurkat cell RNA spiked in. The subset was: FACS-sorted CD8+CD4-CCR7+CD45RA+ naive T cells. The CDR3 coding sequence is TGTGCCAGCAGCTTGGCTCGTTTAGGGGCATCGGTGTACGATGGCACAGATACGCAGTATTTT. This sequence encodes CASSLARLGASVYDGTDTQYF.